This paragraph covers one T cell receptor beta chain sequence. Its antigen is unidentified. The data originate from a study of regulatory T cells in long-lasting Graves disease. As for the study in general: For under 3 months, newly diagnosed Graves' patients had been taking antithyroid drugs.

Study results and limitations: Persistent patients shared more public clonotypes (about 3,000) than newly diagnosed patients (approximately 1,000).

Germline CDR1 reads SGHAT; CDR2 reads FQNNGV. This CDR3 region has 15 residues. V dropped 4 bases and J dropped 1 base, with 11 bases sitting between them. According to the study, TCR beta libraries were built with iRepertoire HTBI primers and CDR3-region Arm-PCR. In TCRdb, the multiplex PCR reads were re-called with MiXCR into one record per CDR3 protein. The sample contains some 250,000 distinct CDR3 sequences, about 17% of which appear only once. Stated time point: newly diagnosed GD, antithyroid drugs for less than 3 months. PBMC RNA served as the TCR library source. These records were also assigned to another study, of T cells in Graves' hyperthyroidism and ophthalmopathy. As reported in that work: Separation of ophthalmopathy from stable hyperthyroidism was achieved by a 13 V-J model.

The clonotype was recovered from a woman younger than 45 with Graves disease. The input for sequencing was peripheral blood mononuclear cells (PBMCs), taken at new diagnosis, from a patient treated with antithyroid drugs. The chain recombines TRBV11-2 with TRBJ2-1; no reliable D call. The CDR3 sequence is CASSSISQSYNEQFF. DNA for the CDR3: TGTGCCAGCAGCTCCATTAGCCAGTCCTACAATGAGCAGTTCTTC.